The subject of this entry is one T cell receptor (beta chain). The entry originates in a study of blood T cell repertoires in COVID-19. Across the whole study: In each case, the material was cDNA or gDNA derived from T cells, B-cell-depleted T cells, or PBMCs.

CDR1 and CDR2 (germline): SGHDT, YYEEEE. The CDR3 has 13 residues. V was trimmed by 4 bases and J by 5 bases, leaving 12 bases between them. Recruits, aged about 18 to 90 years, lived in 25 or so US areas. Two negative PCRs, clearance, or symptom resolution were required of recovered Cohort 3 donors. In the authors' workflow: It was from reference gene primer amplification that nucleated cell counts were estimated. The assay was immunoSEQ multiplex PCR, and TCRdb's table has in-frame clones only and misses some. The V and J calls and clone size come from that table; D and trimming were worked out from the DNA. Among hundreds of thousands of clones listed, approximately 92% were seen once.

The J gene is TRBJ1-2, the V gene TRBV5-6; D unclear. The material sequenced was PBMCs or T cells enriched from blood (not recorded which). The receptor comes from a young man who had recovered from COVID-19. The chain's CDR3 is CASSPSGVYGYTF. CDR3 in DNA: TGTGCCAGCAGCCCGTCCGGTGTTTATGGCTACACCTTC.